The present T cell receptor beta chain was sequenced within a study of blood T cell repertoires in COVID-19. Germline V gives CDR1 SGHDT, CDR2 YYEEEE. The CDR3 spans 14 residues. V dropped 1 base and J dropped 0 bases, with 5 bases sitting between them. The protocol was immunoSEQ multiplex PCR, while the TCRdb copy is restricted to in-frame clones and leaves out a portion. Of about 120,000 clones in the sample, 80% to 90% are singletons; the top ten hold 28%. Source material: peripheral blood. This clonotype was obtained from a man aged 65-85 years with active or convalescent COVID-19. The gene calls are TRBV5-6 and TRBJ1-5, with D unresolved. For the CDR3, the DNA is TGTGCCAGCAGCTTGAGCGGTAGCAATCAGCCCCAGCATTTT. It specifies CASSLSGSNQPQHF.